The 17 T cell receptor beta chains below all came from one sample that was sequenced in a study of PD-1 blockade in classical Hodgkin lymphoma. Every single patient, without exception, relapsed after autologous stem cell transplantation, and brentuximab vedotin exposure varied. The data were produced by immunoSEQ multiplex PCR, yet TCRdb's version contains in-frame clones alone and is incomplete. This table holds some 18,000 clones, roughly 80% found once. Sample: peripheral blood mononuclear cells (PBMCs), taken before the second cycle of nivolumab. The receptor source for this set is a human donor with classical Hodgkin lymphoma.

The chain uses TRBV7-2 and TRBJ1-4; 8 nucleotides line up with TRBD1. V shed 7 bases and J 0 bases; nucleotides not matched to a gene: 1. This CDR3 contains 14 residues. CDR1 SGHTA and CDR2 FQGNSA come from the germline V gene. CDR3 DNA sequence: TGTGCCAGCAAACAGGGGGCAACTAATGAAAAACTGTTTTTT. Its protein product is CASKQGATNEKLFF.

This chain links TRBV6-1 with TRBJ1-3; D gene ambiguous. V lost 1 base, J lost 0 bases, and 10 bases lay in between. This CDR3 has 16 residues. From germline, CDR1 is MNHNS and CDR2 SASEGT. The chain's CDR3 is CASSEVGRGSGNTIYF. The CDR3 nucleotides read TGTGCCAGCAGTGAAGTCGGCAGAGGCTCTGGAAACACCATATATTTT.

Notes on this clone: Other nucleotide sequences in the sample specify the same CDR3. The CDR3 reads CASSVGDRGSSYEQYF. The CDR3 DNA is TGTGCCAGCAGCGTGGGGGACAGGGGGTCGTCCTACGAGCAGTACTTC. V is TRBV9 and J is TRBJ2-7; 11 bases agree with TRBD1. Germline V gene data show CDR1 as SGDLS and CDR2 as YYNGEE. V lost 2 bases to trimming and J lost 1 base; unmatched junction nucleotides: 5. CDR3 length: 16 amino acids. The full variable domain, completed using reference TRBV9 and TRBJ2-7, is DSGVTQTPKHLITATGQRVTLRCSPRSGDLSVYWYQQSLDQGLQFLIQYYNGEERAKGNILERFSAQQFPDLHSELNLSSLELGDSALYFCASSVGDRGSSYEQYFGPGTRLTVT.

The chain employs TRBV30 and TRBJ2-7; D not certain. Between the trimmed V and J ends, which lost 3 bases and 3 bases, there was a span of 6 bases. The germline gives CDR1 GTSNPN, CDR2 SVGIG (reference sequence). CDR3 size: 11 residues. The CDR3 spells CAWSLYYEQYF. CDR3 bases: TGTGCCTGGAGCCTCTACTACGAGCAGTACTTC.

The rearrangement links TRBV7-2 to TRBJ2-1; tentatively, D is TRBD1 (6 bases). Germline CDR1 reads SGHTA; CDR2 reads FQGNSA. The CDR3 loop spans 13 amino acids. V was trimmed by 11 bases and J by 0 bases, leaving 11 bases between them. CDR3 sequence reads: CAGGGSSYNEQFF. DNA for the CDR3: TGTGCCGGGGGCGGAAGCTCCTACAATGAGCAGTTCTTC.

The rearrangement uses TRBV14 and TRBJ2-2; TRBD2 matches 9 bases. After removal of 0 bases from V and 7 bases from J, the junction contained 9 bases not matched to a gene. CDR1 is SGHDN and CDR2 is FVKESK in the germline V gene. This CDR3 has 17 residues. The CDR3 nucleotides are TGTGCCAGCAGCCAAGAAGAAGCGGGAGGACCGGACGGGGAGCTGTTTTTT. Its translation: CASSQEEAGGPDGELFF.

J is TRBJ1-1 and V is TRBV5-1; TRBD1 is a possible D gene (5 bases). V dropped 5 bases and J dropped 0 bases, with 11 bases sitting between them. Germline-derived CDR1 and CDR2 are SGHRS and YFSETQ. The CDR3 has 14 amino acids. CDR3 residues: CASRPGGVNTEAFF. In DNA form, the CDR3 reads TGCGCCAGCAGGCCGGGAGGGGTGAACACTGAAGCTTTCTTT.

V gene TRBV6-5 combines with J gene TRBJ2-3, with D perhaps TRBD1 or TRBD2 (5 bases each). Germline CDR1 and CDR2: MNHEY and SVGAGI. There are 16 residues in the CDR3. V lost 2 bases, J lost 1 base, and 13 bases lay in between. The CDR3 loop reads CASSYEVGTGTDTQYF. CDR3 bases: TGTGCCAGCAGTTACGAAGTGGGGACCGGCACAGATACGCAGTATTTT.

This clone occurred a few times. This chain uses TRBV10-3 with TRBJ2-5; perhaps TRBD1 as D (6 bases). The CDR3 spans 13 residues. Germline-derived CDR1 and CDR2 are ENHRY and SYGVKD. Trimming stripped 5 bases from V and 1 base from J, with 8 bases between. CDR3 residues: CAISWTAQETQYF. The CDR3 DNA sequence: TGTGCCATCAGTTGGACAGCCCAAGAGACCCAGTACTTC.

This clone has just a few counts. The V call is TRBV7-9, the J call TRBJ1-1; 11 bases map to TRBD1. CDR1 and CDR2 from the germline V gene are SEHNR and FQNEAQ (reference sequence). The CDR3 sequence is 14 residues long. V was pared by 6 bases and J by 2 bases, with 2 bases of the junction left unmatched. The CDR3: CASRDRGQNTEAFF. CDR3 DNA sequence: TGTGCCAGCAGGGACAGGGGGCAAAACACTGAAGCTTTCTTT. Variable domain in full (rest from reference TRBV7-9 and TRBJ1-1): DTGVSQNPRHKITKRGQNVTFRCDPISEHNRLYWYRQTLGQGPEFLTYFQNEAQLEKSRLLSDRFSAERPKGSFSTLEIQRTEQGDSAMYLCASRDRGQNTEAFFGQGTRLTVV.

The chain has TRBV19 and TRBJ2-1; 8 positions agree with TRBD2. V shed 4 bases, J shed 7 bases, and the junction held 3 bases outside the gene matches. This CDR3 region has 13 residues. From germline, CDR1 is LNHDA and CDR2 SQIVND (reference sequence). CDR3 amino acids: CASSRTSMNEQFF. The DNA for the CDR3 is TGTGCCAGTAGTAGGACTAGCATGAATGAGCAGTTCTTC.

The chain uses TRBV7-9 and TRBJ2-1; maybe TRBD2 (6 bases). CDR3 length: 15 residues. V lost 1 base and J 6 bases, leaving 13 bases between the germline ends. Germline CDR1 is SEHNR and CDR2 is FQNEAQ (reference sequence). The CDR3 nucleotides read TGTGCCAGCAGCTTAGGTCCGGGAGTAGTCAATGAGCAGTTCTTC. Its translation: CASSLGPGVVNEQFF.

The rearrangement joins TRBV5-4 to TRBJ2-2; perhaps TRBD1 as D (6 bases). This CDR3 has 14 amino acids. Germline V gene sequence: CDR1 SGHNT, CDR2 YYREEE (reference sequence). CDR3 region: CVSRQGLNTGELFF. The CDR3 bases are TGTGTCTCCAGGCAGGGGTTAAACACCGGGGAGCTGTTTTTT.

The chain employs TRBV7-2 and TRBJ2-2; 9 positions agree with TRBD1. The J segment lost 0 bases and the V segment lost 5 bases, leaving 4 bases of the junction unmatched. Germline V gene data show CDR1 as SGHTA and CDR2 as FQGNSA. The CDR3 extends over 16 amino acids. This CDR3 is CASSIQGAANTGELFF. Here the CDR3 DNA reads TGTGCCAGCAGCATACAGGGGGCTGCGAACACCGGGGAGCTGTTTTTT.

This clone was observed a single time. The chain recombines TRBV6-5 with TRBJ1-4; D possibly corresponds to TRBD1 (5 bases). CDR3 length equals 16 residues. V was clipped by 2 bases and J by 5 bases, with 15 bases between them. Germline CDR1 reads MNHEY; CDR2 reads SVGAGI. In DNA form, the CDR3 reads TGTGCCAGCAGTTACGGAGGGGCGGGAAGGAATGAAAAACTGTTTTTT. Protein sequence: CASSYGGAGRNEKLFF.

As regards this clone: This same CDR3 is encoded by further DNA sequences in the sample. J is TRBJ2-1 and V is TRBV5-4, with D tentatively TRBD1 (5 bases). Germline lookup yields CDR1 SGHNT and CDR2 YYREEE (reference sequence). This CDR3 has 14 amino acids. V was pared by 3 bases and J by 1 base, with 8 bases between. CDR3 sequence (DNA): TGTGCCAGCAGCTCTTCAGGGTCCTACAATGAGCAGTTCTTC. The encoded protein is CASSSSGSYNEQFF.

This clone was detected a few times. The CDR3 region has the DNA TGTGCCAGCAGCTTGGGGGACAGGGGTCCAGATACGCAGTATTTT. It yields the protein CASSLGDRGPDTQYF. The V call is TRBV5-4, the J call TRBJ2-3; 10 nucleotides align to TRBD1. With V trimmed by 0 bases and J by 4 bases, 2 bases remained unmatched. Germline values: CDR1 SGHNT, CDR2 YYREEE (reference sequence). The CDR3 has 15 amino acids.